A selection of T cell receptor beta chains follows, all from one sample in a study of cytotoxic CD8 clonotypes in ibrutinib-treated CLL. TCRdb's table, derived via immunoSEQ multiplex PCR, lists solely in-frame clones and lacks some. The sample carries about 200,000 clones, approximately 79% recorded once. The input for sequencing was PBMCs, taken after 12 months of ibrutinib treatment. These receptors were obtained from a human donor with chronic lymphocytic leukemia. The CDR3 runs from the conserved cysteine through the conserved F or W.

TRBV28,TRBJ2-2,CASSGGGTGELFF
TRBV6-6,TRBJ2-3,CASSYPNSGSTDTQYF
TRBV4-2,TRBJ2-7,CASSQDLETGVYEQYF
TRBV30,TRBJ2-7,CAWGAGHGPYEQYF
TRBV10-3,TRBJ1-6,CAIRGQGNSPLHF
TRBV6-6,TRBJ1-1,CASGLGLQAFF
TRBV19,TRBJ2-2,CASSLFSGDGTGELFF
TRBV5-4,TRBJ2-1,CASSEGTSGHPYNEQFF
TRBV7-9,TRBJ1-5,CASSPAGGSNQPQHF
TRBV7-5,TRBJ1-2,CARSVLPGQSYGYTF
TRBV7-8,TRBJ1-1,CASSLIRDTEAFF
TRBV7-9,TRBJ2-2,CASSLDYTGELFF
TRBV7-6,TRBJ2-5,CASSLAPPREFVTQYF
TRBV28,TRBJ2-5,CASSSRLAAEETQYF
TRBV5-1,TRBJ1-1,CASSPGWDINTEAFF
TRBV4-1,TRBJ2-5,CASSLRLAGLQETQYF